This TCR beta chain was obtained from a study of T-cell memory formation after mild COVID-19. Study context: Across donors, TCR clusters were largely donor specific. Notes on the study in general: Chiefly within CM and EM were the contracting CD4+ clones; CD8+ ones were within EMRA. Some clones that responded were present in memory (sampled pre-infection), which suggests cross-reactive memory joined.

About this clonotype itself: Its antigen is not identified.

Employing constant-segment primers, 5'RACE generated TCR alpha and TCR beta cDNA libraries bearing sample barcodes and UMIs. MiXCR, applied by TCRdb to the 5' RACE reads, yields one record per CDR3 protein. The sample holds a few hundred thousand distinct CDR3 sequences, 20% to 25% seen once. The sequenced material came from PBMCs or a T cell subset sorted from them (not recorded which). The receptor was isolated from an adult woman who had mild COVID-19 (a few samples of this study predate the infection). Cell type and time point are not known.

The CDR3 DNA reads TGTGCCAGCAGCTTAGTGTCCGCAGGTCGGGACTATGGCTACACCTTC. This codes for CASSLVSAGRDYGYTF. The chain employs TRBV7-2 and TRBJ1-2; D unresolved. V was trimmed by 1 base and J by 3 bases, leaving 15 bases between them. The CDR3 runs 16 residues. Germline-derived CDR1 and CDR2 are SGHTA and FQGNSA.